The next 29 T cell receptor beta chains were all read from a single sample in a study of blood T cell repertoires in COVID-19 (dated by TCRdb to the early 2020s). The protocol used for the library was the immunoSEQ multiplex PCR assay. Held by TCRdb, this immuneACCESS table contains in-frame sequences only and omits some clones. Under half of the omission traces to an unresolved V gene where checked; the cause of the rest is unknown. The sample contains about 27,000 clones, around 83% of them found a single time. Around two thirds of the sample is in the top ten clones. The specimen sequenced was peripheral blood. These TCRs come from a man between 65 and 85 years old with acute or convalescent COVID-19.

The rearrangement joins TRBV21-1 to TRBJ1-3; the listed D gene, TRBD1, was not tested against the DNA. TRBV21-1 is marked as a pseudogene. CDR3 size: 15 residues. This CDR3 reads CASSKEQVPGNTIYF. CDR3 bases: TGTGCCAGCAGCAAAGAACAGGTCCCTGGAAACACCATATATTTT.

The chain recombines TRBV7-2 with TRBJ1-6, with D perhaps matching TRBD1 (6 bases). Trimming took off 2 bases at V and 7 bases at J, with 6 bases between the two ends. The CDR3 consists of 13 residues. CDR1 is SGHTA and CDR2 is FQGNSA in the germline V gene. CDR3 coding DNA: TGTGCCAGCAGCTTAAGGGGGAATTCACCCCTCCACTTT. It translates to CASSLRGNSPLHF.

J is TRBJ2-7 and V is TRBV5-6, with 9 bases that match TRBD1. The junction had 14 bases not matched to a gene; V was cut back by 7 bases and J by 12 bases. CDR1 SGHDT and CDR2 YYEEEE come from the germline V gene. The CDR3 spans 13 residues. As DNA, the CDR3 is TGTGCCAGCGGTACCGGGACAGGGCTTTATCGGTACTTC. This sequence encodes CASGTGTGLYRYF.

This clone was found a few times. The chain joins TRBV6-2 or TRBV6-3 to TRBJ1-5; the D is unclear. Germline V lookup: CDR1 MNHEY, CDR2 SVGEGT. Trimming stripped 3 bases from V and 9 bases from J, with 9 bases between. This CDR3 has 12 residues. The CDR3 region has the DNA TGTGCCAGCAGTTATAAGAGTCCGCCCCAGCATTTT. Protein: CASSYKSPPQHF.

J is TRBJ1-2 and V is TRBV4-1; 9 bases are a match to TRBD1. Losses at the gene ends were 3 bases for V and 7 bases for J; bases not matched to a gene: 6. The CDR3 extends over 14 amino acids. Per the germline V gene, CDR1 is MGHRA and CDR2 is YSYEKL. Written as DNA, the CDR3 is TGCGCCAGCAGCCATGGACAGGGGATAGGTGGCTACACCTTC. Protein product: CASSHGQGIGGYTF.

The rearrangement uses TRBV18 and TRBJ1-1; no clear D gene. The CDR3 sequence is 15 residues long. Trimming cost V 3 bases and J 1 base, with 12 bases left between them. Germline V gene sequence: CDR1 KGHSH, CDR2 LQKENI. The CDR3 here is CASSPTPHRNTEAFF. CDR3 nucleotide sequence: TGTGCCAGCTCACCTACACCTCATCGGAACACTGAAGCTTTCTTT. Looking up the rest from reference TRBV18 and TRBJ1-1 gives the full variable domain: NAGVMQNPRHLVRRRGQEARLRCSPMKGHSHVYWYRQLPEEGLKFMVYLQKENIIDESGMPKERFSAEFPKEGPSILRIQQVVRGDSAAYFCASSPTPHRNTEAFFGQGTRLTVV.

This clone was seen only once. The chain links TRBV5-8 to TRBJ2-2; D perhaps matches TRBD2 (6 bases). In germline, CDR1 is SGHTS, CDR2 YDEGEE. V lost 9 bases to trimming and J lost 2 bases, with 23 bases between them. CDR3 size: 17 residues. CDR3 nucleotide sequence: TGTGCCACGGTGTCGACTAGGGCTAGCGTTAACACCGGGGAGCTGTTTTTT. It yields the protein CATVSTRASVNTGELFF.

The chain combines TRBV5-4 with TRBJ2-7; D remains unclear. Trimming pared 0 bases from V and 2 bases from J, leaving 9 bases between. This CDR3 has 14 amino acids. CDR1 and CDR2 (germline): SGHNT, YYREEE (reference sequence). CDR3 in DNA: TGTGCCAGCAGCTTGGCCGCCAGTCCCTACGAGCAGTACTTC. Translation: CASSLAASPYEQYF.

The rearrangement joins TRBV5-1 to TRBJ2-2; 12 nucleotides agree with TRBD2. In germline, CDR1 is SGHRS, CDR2 YFSETQ. This CDR3 comprises 16 residues. The J segment lost 1 base and the V segment lost 3 bases, leaving 1 base of the junction unmatched. CDR3 protein: CASSSTSGRNTGELFF. In DNA, the CDR3 is TGCGCCAGCAGCTCGACTAGCGGGAGGAACACCGGGGAGCTGTTTTTT. Using reference TRBV5-1 and TRBJ2-2 for the parts outside the CDR3, the full variable domain is KAGVTQTPRYLIKTRGQQVTLSCSPISGHRSVSWYQQTPGQGLQFLFEYFSETQRNKGNFPGRFSGRQFSNSRSEMNVSTLELGDSALYLCASSSTSGRNTGELFFGEGSRLTVL.

This clone was seen a single time. The rearrangement links TRBV7-2 to TRBJ2-1; 12 positions match TRBD2. There are 16 residues in the CDR3. Germline lookup yields CDR1 SGHTA and CDR2 FQGNSA. The V segment lost 3 bases and the J segment 2 bases; nucleotides outside the gene matches: 2. CDR3 region: CASSLTSGRPYNEQFF. The CDR3 bases are TGTGCCAGCAGCTTGACTAGCGGGAGACCCTACAATGAGCAGTTCTTC.

The chain is built from TRBV4-1 and TRBJ1-4, with D unresolved. This CDR3 is built from 18 residues. Trimming removed 0 bases at V and 2 bases at J, with 16 bases between. From germline, CDR1 is MGHRA and CDR2 YSYEKL. The CDR3 region is CASSQDYGAAATNEKLFF. As DNA, the CDR3 is TGCGCCAGCAGCCAAGATTACGGTGCGGCAGCCACTAATGAAAAACTGTTTTTT.

The chain is built from TRBV10-1 and TRBJ1-2, with D unclear. Germline V CDR1 and CDR2: WNHNN, SYGVQD (reference sequence). V lost 2 bases to trimming and J lost 0 bases, with 7 bases between them. The CDR3 has 14 amino acids. The CDR3 spells CASSETGTNYGYTF. In DNA, the CDR3 is TGCGCCAGCAGTGAGACCGGGACTAACTATGGCTACACCTTC.

The V gene is TRBV28, the J gene TRBJ1-5; 8 nucleotides match TRBD1. The germline CDR1 and CDR2 sequences are MDHEN and SYDVKM. V was pared by 3 bases and J by 5 bases, with 9 bases of the junction left unmatched. This CDR3 is 16 amino acids long. CDR3 sequence: CASSLQGAHHDQPQHF. As DNA, the CDR3 is TGTGCCAGCAGTTTGCAGGGGGCGCATCACGATCAGCCCCAGCATTTT.

The genes are TRBV4-3 and TRBJ2-5; 10 bases are a match to TRBD2. The V gene end was trimmed by 5 bases and the J gene end by 7 bases; junction bases not matched to a gene: 4. The germline V gene encodes CDR1 LGHNA and CDR2 YSLEER. The CDR3 has 13 residues. DNA for the CDR3: TGCGCCAGCAGCAGCGGGAGGGCCGGGACCCAGTACTTC. Encoded protein: CASSSGRAGTQYF.

The gene calls are TRBV7-2 and TRBJ2-1; 7 positions agree with TRBD2. Per germline, CDR1 SGHTA and CDR2 FQGNSA. Unmatched junction bases numbered 17, after V lost 5 bases and J lost 4 bases. The CDR3 covers 18 residues. DNA for the CDR3: TGTGCCAGCAGCCCCCGGGAGGCGAGGTATGGGCTATACAATGAGCAGTTCTTC. Its protein product is CASSPREARYGLYNEQFF. Full variable domain (rest looked up from reference TRBV7-2 and TRBJ2-1): GAGVSQSPSNKVTEKGKDVELRCDPISGHTALYWYRQSLGQGLEFLIYFQGNSAPDKSGLPSDRFSAERTGGSVSTLTIQRTQQEDSAVYLCASSPREARYGLYNEQFFGPGTRLTVL.

V and J are TRBV5-6 and TRBJ1-5; no clear D gene. The length of the CDR3 is 13 residues. Per the germline V gene, CDR1 is SGHDT and CDR2 is YYEEEE. The V end was cut by 3 bases, the J end by 5 bases, with 9 bases between. The CDR3 loop reads CASSSTEDQPQHF. In DNA, the CDR3 is TGTGCCAGCAGCTCAACTGAAGATCAGCCCCAGCATTTT.

Regarding this clone: An end of the junction does not agree with germline; a read error may underlie this. The chain is built from TRBV5-6 and TRBJ1-2; tentatively, D is TRBD1 (5 bases). The CDR3 runs 14 residues. Germline V gene data show CDR1 as SGHDT and CDR2 as YYEEEE. The CDR3 sequence is CVSSPVGGGNAYTF. The CDR3 bases are TGTGTCAGCAGCCCCGTCGGGGGAGGTAACGCCTACACCTTC.

V gene TRBV7-8 combines with J gene TRBJ2-5; 7 bases are a match to TRBD2. The length of the CDR3 is 15 residues. CDR1 is SGHVS and CDR2 is FQNEAQ in the germline V gene. The ends lost 2 bases at V and 4 bases at J; junction bases unmatched: 7. CDR3 residues: CASSLWDGGRETQYF. In DNA form, the CDR3 reads TGTGCCAGCAGCTTATGGGACGGGGGGAGAGAGACCCAGTACTTC.

This clone was counted once. The chain uses TRBV14 and TRBJ2-7; D gene uncertain. This CDR3 is 11 amino acids long. Trimming removed 4 bases at V and 6 bases at J, with 7 bases between. Germline lookup yields CDR1 SGHDN and CDR2 FVKESK. CDR3 DNA: TGTGCCAGCAGCCTGCAGTCCGAGCAGTACTTC. Protein: CASSLQSEQYF.

The sample holds a few counts of this clone. The chain is built from TRBV28 and TRBJ2-7, with TRBD1 matching over 7 bases. The length of the CDR3 is 14 residues. V lost 6 bases to trimming and J lost 6 bases; unmatched junction nucleotides: 11. Germline loops: CDR1 MDHEN, CDR2 SYDVKM. The CDR3 here is CASSPDRALSEQYF. The CDR3 DNA reads TGTGCCAGCAGCCCAGACAGGGCTCTTTCCGAGCAGTACTTC.

This clone was counted only a few times. The chain couples TRBV25-1 to TRBJ1-2; 8 nucleotides align to TRBD1. V lost 3 bases to trimming and J lost 2 bases; unmatched junction nucleotides: 8. The V gene's germline CDR1 is MGHDK and CDR2 SYGVNS. The CDR3 totals 16 residues. The CDR3 DNA reads as TGTGCCAGCAGTGACGGGTTAGGACAGGGCAACTATGGCTACACCTTC. Translation: CASSDGLGQGNYGYTF.

This rearrangement joins TRBV11-3 to TRBJ2-3, with D maybe TRBD2 (6 bases). The germline V gene encodes CDR1 SGHNT and CDR2 YENEEA. This CDR3 is built from 19 residues. The V end was cut by 0 bases, the J end by 3 bases, with 22 bases between. For the CDR3, the DNA is TGTGCCAGCAGCTTAGACGGAGTGGTCGGGGGTTCGGGGACAGATACGCAGTATTTT. Its protein product is CASSLDGVVGGSGTDTQYF.

The CDR3 DNA is TGCAGCGTTCAGGGACAGGGTTTCTATGGCTACACCTTC. Its translation is CSVQGQGFYGYTF. The chain employs TRBV29-1 and TRBJ1-2; 9 nucleotides align to TRBD1. V dropped 5 bases and J dropped 4; count of bases not matched to a gene: 5. Germline CDR1 SQVTM, CDR2 ANQGSEA. The CDR3 extends over 13 amino acids.

The CDR3 reads CASSYQAGTGLHEQYF. Written as DNA, the CDR3 is TGTGCCAGCAGCTATCAGGCAGGGACAGGGTTACATGAGCAGTACTTC. The chain employs TRBV5-4 and TRBJ2-7, with 9 bases lining up with TRBD1. The CDR3 is 16 amino acids. Germline CDR1 is SGHNT and CDR2 is YYREEE (reference sequence). Trimming cost V 3 bases and J 7 bases; bases outside gene matches: 14. Drawing the rest from reference TRBV5-4 and TRBJ2-7, the complete variable domain is ETGVTQSPTHLIKTRGQQVTLRCSSQSGHNTVSWYQQALGQGPQFIFQYYREEENGRGNFPPRFSGLQFPNYSSELNVNALELDDSALYLCASSYQAGTGLHEQYFGPGTRLTVT.

The chain links TRBV11-3 to TRBJ2-1, with 7 bases identical to TRBD2. V lost 4 bases, J lost 9 bases, and 9 bases stayed unmatched. Germline assignment: CDR1 SGHNT and CDR2 YENEEA. The CDR3 has 14 residues. The CDR3 nucleotides read TGTGCCAGCAGCTCCAGTCCTAGCGGAAGTGAGCAGTTCTTC. Amino acid sequence: CASSSSPSGSEQFF.

V usage is TRBV25-1 and J usage is TRBJ2-5; D gene unclear. CDR3 size: 13 residues. In germline, CDR1 is MGHDK, CDR2 SYGVNS. With 0 bases removed from V and 1 base from J, the gap between germline ends came to 3 bases. CDR3 bases: TGTGCCAGCAGTGAATACTCCCAAGAGACCCAGTACTTC. Residues: CASSEYSQETQYF.

V is TRBV3-1 (or the pseudogene TRBV3-2) and J is TRBJ2-1, with D tentatively TRBD2 (6 bases). Germline CDR1 is LGHDT and CDR2 is YNNKEL (reference sequence). Trimming cost V 6 bases and J 7 bases, with 13 bases left between them. There are 13 residues in the CDR3. The CDR3 region is CASSEDYSNEQFF. For the CDR3, the DNA is TGTGCCAGCAGTGAGGACTACTCAAATGAGCAGTTCTTC.

This clone came up a few times. The chain couples TRBV28 to TRBJ1-3; D gene ambiguous. CDR1 is MDHEN, CDR2 SYDVKM, per germline. This CDR3 region has 15 residues. Trimming removed 5 bases from V and 0 bases from J, with 11 bases in between. The CDR3 sequence: CASSAWPSSGNTIYF. Here the CDR3 DNA reads TGTGCCAGCAGTGCCTGGCCCAGCTCTGGAAACACCATATATTTT.

In DNA form, the CDR3 reads TGTGCCAGCAGCTTTGGTAGGGAGAATGAGCAGTTCTTC. It yields the protein CASSFGRENEQFF. J is TRBJ2-1 and V is TRBV11-3, with D possibly being TRBD2 (5 bases). Germline loops: CDR1 SGHNT, CDR2 YENEEA. Trimming took off 3 bases at V and 7 bases at J, with 10 bases between the two ends. This CDR3 is 13 amino acids long.